What follows are 16 T cell receptor beta chains derived from one specimen sequenced in a study of cytomegalovirus exposure and HLA in healthy donors. TCRdb's table, derived via immunoSEQ multiplex PCR, lists solely in-frame clones and lacks some. Of 250,000 to 400,000 clones in the sample, about nine tenths were seen once. The source material was PBMCs. These receptor sequences come from a woman in her twenties or thirties in good health and CMV-seropositive.

V is TRBV7-7 and J is TRBJ1-5; D is uncertain. V lost 5 bases, J lost 9 bases, and 8 bases lay in between. Germline V gene sequence: CDR1 SSHAT, CDR2 FNYEAQ (reference sequence). The length of the CDR3 is 11 residues. CDR3 nucleotides: TGTGCCAGCAGCCCCATGGGGCCCCAGCATTTT. Residues: CASSPMGPQHF.

In DNA, the CDR3 is TGTGCCAGCAGCTTAGTTATAGACAGGAGCCGCGGCGGCTACACCTTC. Protein product: CASSLVIDRSRGGYTF. V and J are TRBV7-9 and TRBJ1-2; TRBD1 might be the D (6 bases). The CDR3 covers 16 residues. Trimming shortened V by 1 base and J by 8 bases, and 20 bases separated the two germline ends. From germline, CDR1 is SEHNR and CDR2 FQNEAQ (reference sequence).

V usage is TRBV5-5 and J usage is TRBJ2-7; D possibly corresponds to TRBD2 (7 bases). This CDR3 has 15 amino acids. Trimming pared 5 bases from V and 4 bases from J, leaving 19 bases between. Germline lookup yields CDR1 SGHKS and CDR2 YYEKEE (reference sequence). CDR3 loop: CASRSAAGAVYEQYF. Written as DNA, the CDR3 is TGTGCCAGCAGATCCGCGGCGGGGGCGGTGTACGAGCAGTACTTC.

This clone was seen more than once but under ten times. The chain links TRBV11-2 to TRBJ2-7; D call uncertain. Germline CDR1 SGHAT, CDR2 FQNNGV. CDR3 length: 10 residues. V was cut by 4 bases and J by 12 bases, with 10 bases left in between. The DNA of the CDR3 is TGTGCCAGCAGCTCGACGGACCTGTACTTC. It codes for CASSSTDLYF.

The gene calls are TRBV7-2 and TRBJ2-7; D possibly corresponds to TRBD2 (6 bases). The CDR3 runs to 14 residues. The V end was cut by 1 base, the J end by 2 bases, with 9 bases between. The germline V gene has CDR1 SGHTA and CDR2 FQGNSA. In DNA form, the CDR3 reads TGTGCCAGCAGCTTAGGGACTAACCCCTACGAGCAGTACTTC. This codes for CASSLGTNPYEQYF.

V is TRBV15 and J is TRBJ2-6; weak D call: TRBD2 (5 bases). CDR1 LNHNV and CDR2 YYDKDF come from the germline V gene (reference sequence). The CDR3 has 17 amino acids. With 3 bases removed from V and 0 bases from J, the gap between germline ends came to 12 bases. This CDR3 reads CATSSSKRISGANVLTF. For the CDR3, the DNA is TGTGCCACCAGCAGTTCCAAGCGGATCTCTGGGGCCAACGTCCTGACTTTC.

This chain uses TRBV6-5 with TRBJ2-3; D possibly corresponds to TRBD1 (5 bases). The CDR3 loop spans 15 amino acids. Trimming removed 6 bases from V and 6 bases from J, with 19 bases in between. The germline V gene has CDR1 MNHEY and CDR2 SVGAGI. The CDR3 nucleotides read TGTGCCAGCAGGGCCGTACTTCAGGGTTGGGATACGCAGTATTTT. Its protein product is CASRAVLQGWDTQYF.

The chain combines TRBV19 with TRBJ2-1; D remains ambiguous. Germline V gene lookup returns CDR1 LNHDA and CDR2 SQIVND (reference sequence). V was clipped by 3 bases and J by 3 bases, with 9 bases between them. The CDR3 loop spans 14 amino acids. The CDR3 region has the DNA TGTGCCAGTAGTATGTATAGGGACTACAATGAGCAGTTCTTC. Amino acids: CASSMYRDYNEQFF.

This clone turned up a few times. The chain has TRBV7-6 and TRBJ1-1; unclear D gene. The germline gives CDR1 SGHVS, CDR2 FNYEAQ. The CDR3 length is 14 residues. The V end lost 1 base, the J end lost 4 bases, and 10 bases lay between the germline ends. CDR3 protein: CASSLGLGSTEAFF. The CDR3 DNA reads TGTGCCAGCAGCTTAGGTTTAGGGTCCACTGAAGCTTTCTTT. The full variable domain, with the rest looked up from reference TRBV7-6 and TRBJ1-1, is GAGVSQSPRYKVTKRGQDVALRCDPISGHVSLYWYRQALGQGPEFLTYFNYEAQQDKSGLPNDRFSAERPEGSISTLTIQRTEQRDSAMYRCASSLGLGSTEAFFGQGTRLTVV.

The rearrangement links TRBV5-1 to TRBJ2-4; D possibly corresponds to TRBD1 (5 bases). This CDR3 is 15 amino acids long. The germline V gene has CDR1 SGHRS and CDR2 YFSETQ. V was pared by 5 bases and J by 0 bases, with 12 bases between. The CDR3 coding sequence is TGCGCCAGCAGTCTTACAGGAAAAGCCAAAAACATTCAGTACTTC. Translated: CASSLTGKAKNIQYF.

This clone was seen once. The V gene is TRBV5-6, the J gene TRBJ1-1; maybe TRBD1 (5 bases). The CDR3 sequence is 12 residues long. The ends were cut back, 4 bases at V and 7 bases at J, with 11 bases in the middle. Germline V gene sequence: CDR1 SGHDT, CDR2 YYEEEE. CDR3 protein: CASSIRQLEAFF. The CDR3, as DNA: TGTGCCAGCAGCATACGACAGCTTGAAGCTTTCTTT.

This clone was counted a single time. The chain uses TRBV15 and TRBJ2-5; no clear D. CDR1 and CDR2 (germline): LNHNV, YYDKDF (reference sequence). The V end was cut by 0 bases, the J end by 7 bases, with 9 bases between. This CDR3 is 13 amino acids long. DNA of the CDR3: TGTGCCACCAGCAGAGATTGGCGGAGGACCCAGTACTTC. Protein sequence: CATSRDWRRTQYF.

The chain employs TRBV5-5 and TRBJ1-6; TRBD1 aligns across 9 bases. Germline values: CDR1 SGHKS, CDR2 YYEKEE (reference sequence). The V gene end was trimmed by 2 bases and the J gene end by 10 bases; junction bases not matched to a gene: 10. This CDR3 is 16 amino acids long. The CDR3 nucleotides are TGTGCCAGCAGCTTCAGCACCGGGACAGGGTTCTCACCCCTCCACTTT. Translating it yields CASSFSTGTGFSPLHF.

The chain links TRBV5-4 to TRBJ1-6; 9 bases are shared with TRBD1. Germline CDR1 is SGHNT and CDR2 is YYREEE (reference sequence). The CDR3 contains 16 residues. Trimming took 1 base from V and 10 from J; bases not matched to a gene: 9. The CDR3 reads CASSLMRTGVGSPLHF. In DNA, the CDR3 is TGTGCCAGCAGCTTGATGCGGACAGGGGTAGGATCACCCCTCCACTTT.

The gene calls are TRBV5-6 and TRBJ1-1; D is unresolved. Trimming shortened V by 0 bases and J by 6 bases, and 18 bases separated the two germline ends. The CDR3 totals 16 residues. CDR1 is SGHDT and CDR2 is YYEEEE in the germline V gene. CDR3 DNA sequence: TGTGCCAGCAGCTTGGGGGCTCTGGGCCGTCTCGCTGAAGCTTTCTTT. Translation: CASSLGALGRLAEAFF. The full variable domain, with the rest looked up from reference TRBV5-6 and TRBJ1-1, is DAGVTQSPTHLIKTRGQQVTLRCSPKSGHDTVSWYQQALGQGPQFIFQYYEEEERQRGNFPDRFSGHQFPNYSSELNVNALLLGDSALYLCASSLGALGRLAEAFFGQGTRLTVV.

A single count supports this clone. The chain uses TRBV9 and TRBJ2-2; D gene uncertain. From germline, CDR1 is SGDLS and CDR2 YYNGEE. Trimming shortened V by 0 bases and J by 0 bases, and 6 bases separated the two germline ends. This CDR3 has 15 amino acids. CDR3 coding DNA: TGTGCCAGCAGCGTAGCTGGGACGAACACCGGGGAGCTGTTTTTT. Amino acid sequence: CASSVAGTNTGELFF.